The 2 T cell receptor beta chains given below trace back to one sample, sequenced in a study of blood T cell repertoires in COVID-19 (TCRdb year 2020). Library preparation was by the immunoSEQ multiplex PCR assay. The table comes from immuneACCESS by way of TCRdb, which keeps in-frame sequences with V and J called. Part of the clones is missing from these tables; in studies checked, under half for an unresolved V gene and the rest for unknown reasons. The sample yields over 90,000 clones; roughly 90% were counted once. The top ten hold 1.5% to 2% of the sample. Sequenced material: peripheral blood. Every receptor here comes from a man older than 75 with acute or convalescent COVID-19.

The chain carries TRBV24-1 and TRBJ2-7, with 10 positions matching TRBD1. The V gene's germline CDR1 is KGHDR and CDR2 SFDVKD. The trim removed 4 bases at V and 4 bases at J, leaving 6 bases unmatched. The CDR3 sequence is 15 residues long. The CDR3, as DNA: TGTGCCACCAGTGACTCCGGGACAGGGGTGTACGAGCAGTACTTC. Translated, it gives CATSDSGTGVYEQYF.

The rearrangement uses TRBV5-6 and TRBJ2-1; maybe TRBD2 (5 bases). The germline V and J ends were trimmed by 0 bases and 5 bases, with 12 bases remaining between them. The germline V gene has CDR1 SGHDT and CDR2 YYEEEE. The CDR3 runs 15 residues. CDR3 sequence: CASSLESPGDNEQFF. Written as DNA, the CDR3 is TGTGCCAGCAGCTTGGAGTCTCCCGGGGACAATGAGCAGTTCTTC.